This is a list of T cell receptor beta chains from one sample in a study of T cells in narcolepsy. TCRdb keeps only in-frame clones here, not all; method: immunoSEQ multiplex PCR. The sample contains around 35,000 clones, 90% of which appear only once. Material: CD45RA- memory CD4+ T cells from PBMCs. The receptors were sampled from a human donor with narcolepsy. Each CDR3 is given with its conserved first and last residue. The order of the fields is V gene, J gene, clone size, D gene, CDR3 protein, CDR3 DNA. A D gene is named only where the DNA matches it firmly. Some rows mark clone size as missing; the rest say once, few, many or name a class of expanded clone.

>TRBV19|TRBJ1-2|.|.
CATGGQGWGGYTF
TGTGCCACCGGGGGCCAGGGGTGGGGCGGCTACACCTTC
>TRBV5-4|TRBJ1-2|.|.
CASSLSGNTNYGYTF
TGTGCCAGCAGCTTGTCTGGCAATACTAACTATGGCTACACCTTC
>TRBV5-1|TRBJ2-2|.|TRBD2
CASSRAPVVLASPNTGELFF
TGCGCCAGCAGCAGAGCTCCCGTCGTACTAGCGAGCCCTAACACCGGGGAGCTGTTTTTT
>TRBV28|TRBJ1-5|few|.
CASSLTSRLSNQPQHF
TGTGCCAGCAGTTTAACTTCCCGACTTAGCAATCAGCCCCAGCATTTT
>TRBV5-8|TRBJ1-5|.|.
CASSYFNQPQHF
TGTGCCAGCAGTTACTTTAATCAGCCCCAGCATTTT
>TRBV27|TRBJ1-2|.|TRBD1
CASTGQGGDGYTF
TGTGCCAGCACCGGACAGGGTGGCGATGGCTACACCTTC
>TRBV10-1|TRBJ1-4|.|.
CASSKWCPTLYEKLFF
TGCGCCAGCAGCAAATGGTGCCCAACCTTGTATGAAAAACTGTTTTTT
>TRBV7-7|TRBJ2-7|.|TRBD1
CASSFRDSYEQYF
TGTGCCAGCAGCTTCCGGGACAGCTACGAGCAGTACTTC
>TRBV27|TRBJ1-2|.|.
CASSSKGGYGYTF
TGTGCCAGCAGTTCAAAAGGCGGATATGGCTACACCTTC
>TRBV19|TRBJ2-7|.|TRBD1
CASSISPQGGYEQYF
TGTGCCAGTAGTATATCCCCACAGGGGGGCTACGAGCAGTACTTC
>TRBV14|TRBJ2-1|.|.
CASSQGLSQGLEQFF
TGTGCCAGCAGCCAAGGGTTGTCGCAGGGCCTTGAGCAGTTCTTC
>TRBV18|TRBJ2-7|.|TRBD1
CASSPLGTAYEQYF
TGTGCCAGCTCACCACTTGGGACAGCCTACGAGCAGTACTTC
>TRBV5-4|TRBJ1-2|.|TRBD1
CASSLTGGDGYTF
TGTGCCAGCAGCTTGACAGGGGGCGATGGCTACACCTTC
>TRBV7-6|TRBJ1-2|.|TRBD1
CASSLGQLRGYTF
TGTGCCAGCAGCTTGGGACAGCTTCGAGGCTACACCTTC
>TRBV2|TRBJ2-5|few|TRBD1
CASSDMGPPGGTQYF
TGTGCCAGCAGTGATATGGGTCCACCAGGGGGGACCCAGTACTTC
>TRBV7-2|TRBJ2-2|few|.
CASSALGPGELFF
TGTGCCAGCAGCGCGTTGGGACCCGGGGAGCTGTTTTTT
>TRBV2|TRBJ2-2|.|TRBD2
CASSEEFGGAGELFF
TGTGCCAGCAGTGAAGAATTCGGGGGGGCCGGGGAGCTGTTTTTT
>TRBV29-1|TRBJ1-2|.|.
CSGSTGTNYGYTF
TGCAGCGGATCAACAGGGACTAACTATGGCTACACCTTC
>TRBV5-4|TRBJ1-4|.|.
CASSRTTGTNEKLFF
TGTGCCAGCAGCCGAACGACGGGGACTAATGAAAAACTGTTTTTT
>TRBV4-1|TRBJ2-7|.|.
CASSLRFAGANYEQYF
TGCGCCAGCAGCCTACGTTTCGCCGGAGCTAACTACGAGCAGTACTTC
>TRBV10-3|TRBJ2-7|.|TRBD2
CAISDSSGRGEQYF
TGTGCCATCAGTGATTCTAGCGGGAGGGGCGAGCAGTACTTC
>TRBV14|TRBJ1-2|.|.
CARSGGGYGYTF
TGTGCCCGCAGCGGGGGGGGATATGGCTACACCTTC
>TRBV18|TRBJ1-1|.|.
CASSPTMNTEAFF
TGTGCCAGCTCACCTACAATGAACACTGAAGCTTTCTTT
>TRBV15|TRBJ2-3|.|.
CATSRDRLASTDTQYF
TGTGCCACCAGCAGAGATCGGCTAGCCAGCACAGATACGCAGTATTTT
>TRBV7-9|TRBJ2-3|.|TRBD2
CASSLMPGLAIDTQYF
TGTGCCAGCAGCTTAATGCCGGGACTAGCCATCGATACGCAGTATTTT
>TRBV11-1|TRBJ2-1|.|TRBD1
CASSLDRDRGGNEQFF
TGTGCCAGCAGCTTAGACCGGGACAGGGGAGGCAATGAGCAGTTCTTC
>TRBV18|TRBJ2-7|.|TRBD1
CASSPAGTGLAYEQYF
TGTGCCAGCTCACCAGCGGGGACAGGGTTGGCCTACGAGCAGTACTTC
>TRBV7-3|TRBJ2-3|.|TRBD2
CASSSQGGGADTQYF
TGTGCCAGCAGCTCCCAAGGCGGGGGGGCAGATACGCAGTATTTT
>TRBV29-1|TRBJ2-2|.|.
CSGGRANTGELFF
TGCAGCGGTGGACGGGCGAACACCGGGGAGCTGTTTTTT
>TRBV5-5|TRBJ1-2|.|TRBD1
CASSDRGNYGYTF
TGTGCCAGCAGCGACAGGGGTAACTATGGCTACACCTTC
>TRBV4-3|TRBJ2-1|.|TRBD2
CASSQEGPVGLADYNEQFF
TGCGCCAGCAGCCAAGAGGGCCCGGTGGGGCTAGCGGACTACAATGAGCAGTTCTTC
>TRBV6-1|TRBJ2-7|few|TRBD2
CASSRGAGVSYEQYF
TGTGCCAGCAGTCGTGGCGCGGGGGTCTCCTACGAGCAGTACTTC
>TRBV18|TRBJ2-1|.|TRBD2
CASSPIGGGYNEQFF
TGTGCCAGCTCACCAATCGGCGGGGGGTACAATGAGCAGTTCTTC
>TRBV27|TRBJ1-5|few|.
CASSSLWGREINQPQHF
TGTGCCAGCAGTTCCCTGTGGGGCAGGGAAATCAATCAGCCCCAGCATTTT
>TRBV6-4|TRBJ1-4|.|.
CASSRGPNEKLFF
TGTGCCAGCAGTCGGGGGCCCAATGAAAAACTGTTTTTT
>TRBV2|TRBJ1-5|.|.
CASSGQANSNQPQHF
TGTGCCAGCAGTGGACAGGCTAATAGCAATCAGCCCCAGCATTTT
>TRBV6-4|TRBJ2-2|.|TRBD2
CASSEAGDTGELFF
TGTGCCAGCAGTGAAGCGGGAGACACCGGGGAGCTGTTTTTT
>TRBV2|TRBJ2-3|.|TRBD1
CASRRAGTGFYSTDTQYF
TGTGCCAGCAGGAGAGCCGGGACAGGTTTCTATAGCACAGATACGCAGTATTTT
>TRBV18|TRBJ2-7|.|TRBD1
CASSPRGPSSYEQYF
TGTGCCAGCTCACCCAGGGGGCCCAGCTCCTACGAGCAGTACTTC
>TRBV6-5|TRBJ2-7|.|.
CASSVATTYEQYF
TGTGCCAGCAGTGTAGCGACTACCTACGAGCAGTACTTC
>TRBV11-2|TRBJ2-1|.|.
CASSLRPAGELTYNEQFF
TGTGCCAGCAGCTTACGGCCGGCAGGGGAGTTAACATACAATGAGCAGTTCTTC
>TRBV7-2|TRBJ2-7|.|TRBD1
CASSLPLAGGYYEQYF
TGTGCCAGCAGCTTACCCCTGGCAGGGGGCTACTACGAGCAGTACTTC
>TRBV2|TRBJ1-5|.|TRBD1
CASSADRVNQPQHF
TGTGCCAGCAGTGCGGACAGGGTTAATCAGCCCCAGCATTTT
>TRBV7-9|TRBJ2-2|.|TRBD1
CASTHLGTGGRGELFF
TGTGCCAGCACACACCTCGGGACAGGGGGTCGGGGGGAGCTGTTTTTT
>TRBV6-5|TRBJ1-1|.|.
CASSGSAVSTEAFF
TGTGCCAGCAGTGGATCGGCGGTCAGCACTGAAGCTTTCTTT
>TRBV2|TRBJ2-5|.|TRBD1
CASSESGSGGQTQYF
TGTGCCAGCAGTGAAAGTGGGTCAGGGGGTCAGACCCAGTACTTC
>TRBV7-2|TRBJ2-5|.|.
CASSLAVRGGHQETQYF
TGTGCCAGCAGCTTAGCCGTACGAGGAGGGCACCAAGAGACCCAGTACTTC
>TRBV6-5|TRBJ1-5|once|.
CASSDPDQPQHF
TGTGCCAGCAGTGACCCCGATCAGCCCCAGCATTTT
>TRBV7-6|TRBJ1-1|once|TRBD1
CASSAGQGLSTEAFF
TGTGCCAGCAGCGCTGGACAGGGGCTGAGTACTGAAGCTTTCTTT
>TRBV28|TRBJ2-2|.|.
CASSSPGIGTGELFF
TGTGCCAGCAGTTCTCCTGGGATTGGCACCGGGGAGCTGTTTTTT
>TRBV5-1|TRBJ1-1|.|TRBD1
CASSLWEGQVLNTEAFF
TGCGCCAGCAGCTTGTGGGAGGGACAGGTCCTGAACACTGAAGCTTTCTTT
>TRBV2|TRBJ2-5|once|TRBD1
CASSDWDSPETQYF
TGTGCCAGCAGTGATTGGGACAGCCCTGAGACCCAGTACTTC
>TRBV4-1|TRBJ1-1|once|TRBD1
CASSQGRRTGGRTEAFF
TGCGCCAGCAGCCAGGGGCGTAGGACAGGGGGCAGGACTGAAGCTTTCTTT
>TRBV19|TRBJ2-7|.|TRBD2
CASSSFGTSGTYEQYF
TGTGCCAGTAGTAGTTTCGGGACTAGCGGTACCTACGAGCAGTACTTC
>TRBV7-2|TRBJ2-7|.|.
CASSLEAGSYEQYF
TGTGCCAGCAGCTTAGAGGCAGGCTCCTACGAGCAGTACTTC